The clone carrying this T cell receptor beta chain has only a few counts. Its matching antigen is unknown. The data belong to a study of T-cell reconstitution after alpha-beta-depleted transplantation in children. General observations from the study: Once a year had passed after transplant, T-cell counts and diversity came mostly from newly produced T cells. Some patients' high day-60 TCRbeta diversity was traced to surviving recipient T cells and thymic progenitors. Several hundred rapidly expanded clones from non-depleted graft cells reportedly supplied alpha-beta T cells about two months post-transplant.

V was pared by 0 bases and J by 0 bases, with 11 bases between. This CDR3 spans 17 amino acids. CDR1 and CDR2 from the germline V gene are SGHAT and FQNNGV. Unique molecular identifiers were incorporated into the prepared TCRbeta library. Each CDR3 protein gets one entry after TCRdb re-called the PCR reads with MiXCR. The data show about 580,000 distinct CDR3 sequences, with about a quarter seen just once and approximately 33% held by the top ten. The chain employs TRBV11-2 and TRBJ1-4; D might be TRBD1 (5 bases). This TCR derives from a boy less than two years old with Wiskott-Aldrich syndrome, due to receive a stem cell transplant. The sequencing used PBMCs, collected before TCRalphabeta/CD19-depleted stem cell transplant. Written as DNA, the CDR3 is TGTGCCAGCAGCTTAGACAGGGTTCTTGCAACTAATGAAAAACTGTTTTTT. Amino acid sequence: CASSLDRVLATNEKLFF.